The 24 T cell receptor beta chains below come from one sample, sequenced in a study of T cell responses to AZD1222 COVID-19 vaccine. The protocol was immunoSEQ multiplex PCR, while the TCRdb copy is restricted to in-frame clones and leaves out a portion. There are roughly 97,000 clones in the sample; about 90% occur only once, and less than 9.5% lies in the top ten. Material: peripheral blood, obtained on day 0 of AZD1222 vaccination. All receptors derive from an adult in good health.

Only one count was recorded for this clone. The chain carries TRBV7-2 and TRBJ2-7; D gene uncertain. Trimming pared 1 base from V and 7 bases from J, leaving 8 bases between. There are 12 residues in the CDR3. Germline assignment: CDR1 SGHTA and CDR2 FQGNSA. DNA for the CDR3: TGTGCCAGCAGCTTAGGATTTAGGGAGCAGTACTTC. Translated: CASSLGFREQYF.

The CDR3 here is CASSELAQETQYF. The CDR3 nucleotides read TGTGCCAGCAGTGAACTAGCGCAAGAGACCCAGTACTTC. V and J are TRBV6-1 and TRBJ2-5; weak D call: TRBD2 (6 bases). This CDR3 is 13 amino acids long. Trimming removed 2 bases at V and 2 bases at J, with 6 bases between. The V gene's germline CDR1 is MNHNS and CDR2 SASEGT.

The CDR3 region is CASSDMAGQGVGGRYEQYF. CDR3 DNA: TGTGCCAGCAGTGATATGGCGGGACAGGGGGTCGGGGGCCGTTACGAGCAGTACTTC. J is TRBJ2-7 and V is TRBV6-1; 11 bases fit TRBD1. CDR1 is MNHNS, CDR2 SASEGT, per germline. V gave up 3 bases and J gave up 4 bases; unmatched junction bases: 17. CDR3 size: 19 residues.

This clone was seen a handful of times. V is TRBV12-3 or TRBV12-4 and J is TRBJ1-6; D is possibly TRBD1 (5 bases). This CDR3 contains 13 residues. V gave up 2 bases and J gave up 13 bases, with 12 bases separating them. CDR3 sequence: CASSLTQGVPLHF. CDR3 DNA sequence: TGTGCCAGCAGTTTAACCCAGGGCGTCCCCCTCCACTTT.

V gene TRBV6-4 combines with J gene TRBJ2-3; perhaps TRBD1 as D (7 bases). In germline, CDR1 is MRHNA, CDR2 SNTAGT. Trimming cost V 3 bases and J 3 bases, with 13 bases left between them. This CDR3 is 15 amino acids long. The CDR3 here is CASSETSGGTDTQYF. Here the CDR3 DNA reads TGTGCCAGCAGTGAGACTTCAGGGGGGACAGATACGCAGTATTTT.

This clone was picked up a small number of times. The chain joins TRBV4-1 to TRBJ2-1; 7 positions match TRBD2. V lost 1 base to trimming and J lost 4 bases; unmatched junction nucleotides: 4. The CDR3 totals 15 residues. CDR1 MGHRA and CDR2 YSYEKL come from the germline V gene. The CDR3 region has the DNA TGCGCCAGCAGCCAAGGGGAGGGGAGGTACAATGAGCAGTTCTTC. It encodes CASSQGEGRYNEQFF.

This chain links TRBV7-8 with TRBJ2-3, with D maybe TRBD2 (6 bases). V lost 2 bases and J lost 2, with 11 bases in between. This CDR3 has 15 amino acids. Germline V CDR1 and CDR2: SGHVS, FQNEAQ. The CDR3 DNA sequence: TGTGCCAGCAGCTTAAGTCGGGGGTTCACAGATACGCAGTATTTT. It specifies CASSLSRGFTDTQYF.

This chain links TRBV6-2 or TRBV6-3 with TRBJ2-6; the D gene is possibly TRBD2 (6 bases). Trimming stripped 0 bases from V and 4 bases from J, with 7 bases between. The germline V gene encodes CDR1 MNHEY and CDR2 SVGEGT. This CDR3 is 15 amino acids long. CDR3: CASSYSGGGANVLTF. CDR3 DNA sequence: TGTGCCAGCAGTTACTCCGGGGGAGGGGCCAACGTCCTGACTTTC.

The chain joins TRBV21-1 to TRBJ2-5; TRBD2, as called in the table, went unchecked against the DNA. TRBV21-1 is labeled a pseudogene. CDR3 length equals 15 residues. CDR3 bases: TGTGCCAGCAGCCAAGGAACCCGAGGGCGGGAGACCCAGTACTTC. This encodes CASSQGTRGRETQYF.

The DNA for the CDR3 is TGTGCCAGCAGCTTCCGGGGACAGGCGAGGTCTGGGGCCAACGTCCTGACTTTC. Translation gives CASSFRGQARSGANVLTF. The V gene is TRBV5-6, the J gene TRBJ2-6, with TRBD1 matching 8 bases. The CDR3 runs 18 residues. Trimming at V came to 2 bases and at J to 1 base, leaving 8 bases not matched to a gene. The germline V gene has CDR1 SGHDT and CDR2 YYEEEE.

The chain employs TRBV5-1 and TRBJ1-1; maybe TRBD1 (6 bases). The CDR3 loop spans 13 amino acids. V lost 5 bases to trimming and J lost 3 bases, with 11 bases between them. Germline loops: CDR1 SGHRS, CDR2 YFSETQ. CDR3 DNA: TGCGCCAGCAGTGGGGGCGCGGACACTGAAGCTTTCTTT. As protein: CASSGGADTEAFF.

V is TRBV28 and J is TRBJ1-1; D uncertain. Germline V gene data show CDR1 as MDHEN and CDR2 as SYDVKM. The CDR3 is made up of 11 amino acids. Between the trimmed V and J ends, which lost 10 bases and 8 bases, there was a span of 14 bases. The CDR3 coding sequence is TGTGCCACCACTTATGGGGTAGAAGCTTTCTTT. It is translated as CATTYGVEAFF. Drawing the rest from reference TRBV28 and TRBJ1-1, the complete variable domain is DVKVTQSSRYLVKRTGEKVFLECVQDMDHENMFWYRQDPGLGLRLIYFSYDVKMKEKGDIPEGYSVSREKKERFSLILESASTNQTSMYLCATTYGVEAFFGQGTRLTVV.

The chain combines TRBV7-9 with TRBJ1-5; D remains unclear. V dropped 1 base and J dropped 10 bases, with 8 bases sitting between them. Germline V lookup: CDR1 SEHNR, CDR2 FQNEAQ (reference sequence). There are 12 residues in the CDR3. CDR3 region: CASSLGTEPQHF. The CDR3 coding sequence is TGTGCCAGCAGCTTAGGCACCGAACCCCAGCATTTT.

This CDR3 reads CASSLSTYGYTF. CDR3 in DNA: TGTGCCAGCAGCTTGAGTACCTATGGCTACACCTTC. This chain connects TRBV5-6 to TRBJ1-2, with D unclear. The V gene's germline CDR1 is SGHDT and CDR2 YYEEEE. Trimming pared 1 base from V and 4 bases from J, leaving 5 bases between. The CDR3 spans 12 residues.

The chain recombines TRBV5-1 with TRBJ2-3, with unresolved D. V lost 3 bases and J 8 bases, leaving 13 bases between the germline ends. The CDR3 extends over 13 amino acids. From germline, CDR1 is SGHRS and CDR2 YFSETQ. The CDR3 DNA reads TGCGCCAGCAGCTCACTGGAGAGCCCTACGCAGTATTTT. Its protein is CASSSLESPTQYF.

The CDR3 coding sequence is TGTGCCACCAGTGATCTCGACAGGGAGATAAATCAGCCCCAGCATTTT. The encoded protein is CATSDLDREINQPQHF. This chain links TRBV24-1 with TRBJ1-5; 7 nucleotides align to TRBD1. Germline CDR1 and CDR2: KGHDR and SFDVKD. V trimming: 3 bases; J trimming: 4 bases; junction bases outside the gene matches: 8. The CDR3 extends over 16 amino acids.

CDR3: CASSLPAYEQYF. In DNA form, the CDR3 reads TGTGCCAGCAGCTTGCCCGCCTACGAGCAGTACTTC. The gene calls are TRBV5-5 and TRBJ2-7, with D unclear. CDR1 is SGHKS, CDR2 YYEKEE, per germline (reference sequence). This CDR3 has 12 residues. With 1 base removed from V and 2 bases from J, the gap between germline ends came to 4 bases. Complete variable domain (other parts from reference TRBV5-5 and TRBJ2-7): DAGVTQSPTHLIKTRGQQVTLRCSPISGHKSVSWYQQVLGQGPQFIFQYYEKEERGRGNFPDRFSARQFPNYSSELNVNALLLGDSALYLCASSLPAYEQYFGPGTRLTVT.

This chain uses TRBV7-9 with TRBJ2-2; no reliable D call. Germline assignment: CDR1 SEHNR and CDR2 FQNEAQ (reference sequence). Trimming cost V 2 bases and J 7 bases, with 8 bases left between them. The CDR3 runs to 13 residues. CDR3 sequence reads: CASSLLTVGELFF. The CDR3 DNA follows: TGTGCCAGCAGCTTATTGACCGTCGGGGAGCTGTTTTTT.

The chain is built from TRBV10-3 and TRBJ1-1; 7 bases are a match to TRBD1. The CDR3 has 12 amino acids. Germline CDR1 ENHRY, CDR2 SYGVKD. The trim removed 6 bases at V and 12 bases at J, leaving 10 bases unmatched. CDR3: CAISPQGGVTFF. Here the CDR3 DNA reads TGTGCCATCAGCCCTCAGGGGGGGGTGACTTTCTTT.

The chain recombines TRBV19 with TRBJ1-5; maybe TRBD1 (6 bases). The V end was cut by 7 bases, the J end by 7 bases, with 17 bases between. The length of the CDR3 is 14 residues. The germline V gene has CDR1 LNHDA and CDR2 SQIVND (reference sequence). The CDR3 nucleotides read TGTGCCAGTACCCTTGGGGGCTGGTCCCAGCCCCAGCATTTT. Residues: CASTLGGWSQPQHF.

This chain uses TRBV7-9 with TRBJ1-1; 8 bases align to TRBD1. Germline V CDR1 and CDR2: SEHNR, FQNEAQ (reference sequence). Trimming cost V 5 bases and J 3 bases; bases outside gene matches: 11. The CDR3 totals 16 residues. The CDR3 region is CASSLSRGLGDTEAFF. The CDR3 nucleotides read TGTGCCAGCAGCCTCAGCAGGGGGCTCGGGGACACTGAAGCTTTCTTT.

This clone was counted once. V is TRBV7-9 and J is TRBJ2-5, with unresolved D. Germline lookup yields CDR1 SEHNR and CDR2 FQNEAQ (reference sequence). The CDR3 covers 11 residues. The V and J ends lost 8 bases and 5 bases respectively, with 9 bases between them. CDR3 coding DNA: TGTGCCAGCCGTTTCGGGGAGACCCAGTACTTC. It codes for CASRFGETQYF.

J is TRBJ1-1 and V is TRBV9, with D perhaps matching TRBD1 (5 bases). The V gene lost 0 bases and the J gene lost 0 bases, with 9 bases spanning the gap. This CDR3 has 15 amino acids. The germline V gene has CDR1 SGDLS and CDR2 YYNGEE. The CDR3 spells CASSVEGNMNTEAFF. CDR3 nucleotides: TGTGCCAGCAGCGTAGAGGGGAATATGAACACTGAAGCTTTCTTT.

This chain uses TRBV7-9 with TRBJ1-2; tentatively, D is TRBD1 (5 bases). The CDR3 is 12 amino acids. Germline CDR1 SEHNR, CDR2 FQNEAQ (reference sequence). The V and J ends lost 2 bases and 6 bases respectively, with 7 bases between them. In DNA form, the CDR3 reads TGTGCCAGCAGCTTACAGGGCGATGGCTACACCTTC. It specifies CASSLQGDGYTF.